The 13 T cell receptor beta chains below were found in one sample sequenced in a study of T cells in Graves' hyperthyroidism and ophthalmopathy. Amplified TCR beta CDR3 regions came from RNA transcripts. TCR CDR3 underwent first-round RT-PCR with the HTBI primer set. TCRdb re-derived calls from the multiplex PCR reads in MiXCR, one entry per CDR3 protein. Of 300,000 to 350,000 distinct CDR3 sequences in the sample, approximately 14% were seen once. Material for sequencing was blood. These TCRs come from a woman under 40 with Graves' hyperthyroidism.

There are a few counts of this clonotype. One end of the junction fails to match germline, which may point to a read error. V usage is TRBV7-7 and J usage is TRBJ1-1; 9 bases are shared with TRBD1. CDR3 length equals 16 residues. Germline CDR1 SSHAT, CDR2 FNYEAQ (reference sequence). CDR3 loop: CASSPHPYRQGGEAFF. CDR3 sequence (DNA): TGTGCTAGCAGCCCCCATCCCTACAGACAGGGGGGTGAAGCTTTCTTT.

This clonotype was counted at least ten times. The rearrangement joins TRBV2 to TRBJ2-3; D is undetermined. Between the trimmed V and J ends, which lost 0 bases and 6 bases, there was a span of 1 base. The CDR3 totals 11 residues. In germline, CDR1 is SNHLY, CDR2 FYNNEI. In DNA, the CDR3 is TGTGCCAGCAGTGAAGCCGATACGCAGTATTTT. Protein: CASSEADTQYF.

The chain combines TRBV9 with TRBJ2-1; D is tentatively TRBD1 or TRBD2 (5 bases each). V was clipped by 4 bases and J by 6 bases, with 17 bases between them. There are 15 residues in the CDR3. Germline-derived CDR1 and CDR2 are SGDLS and YYNGEE. The CDR3 DNA reads TGTGCCAGCAGCCCCCCCGGACTGGGGACCAATGAGCAGTTCTTC. Its protein product is CASSPPGLGTNEQFF.

The V gene is TRBV3-1, the J gene TRBJ2-7, with 12 bases lining up with TRBD1. CDR1 LGHDT and CDR2 YNNKEL come from the germline V gene (reference sequence). The J segment lost 6 bases and the V segment lost 3 bases, leaving 6 bases of the junction unmatched. This CDR3 contains 15 residues. In DNA form, the CDR3 reads TGTGCCAGCAGCCAGCCGGGACAGGGGGCCCGCGAGCAGTACTTC. Translating it yields CASSQPGQGAREQYF.

In its sample, this clonotype was seen a few times. The chain employs TRBV5-1 and TRBJ2-2, with D uncertain. Germline loops: CDR1 SGHRS, CDR2 YFSETQ. V lost 3 bases and J lost 5, with 17 bases in between. The CDR3 has 16 amino acids. In DNA form, the CDR3 reads TGCGCCAGCAGCTCGCTAGTAGGGCTGGAAACCGGGGAGCTGTTTTTT. As protein: CASSSLVGLETGELFF.

This clonotype was recorded many times. The chain has TRBV11-2 and TRBJ2-1; D is possibly TRBD2 (5 bases). The V and J ends lost 3 bases and 6 bases respectively, with 6 bases between them. The germline V gene has CDR1 SGHAT and CDR2 FQNNGV. This CDR3 has 12 residues. The CDR3 region is CASSFRGNEQFF. The CDR3 nucleotides are TGTGCCAGCAGCTTCCGGGGCAATGAGCAGTTCTTC.

This clonotype was recorded a few times. The chain recombines TRBV27 with TRBJ2-7; 10 positions match TRBD2. This CDR3 has 14 amino acids. V trimming: 4 bases; J trimming: 1 base; junction bases outside the gene matches: 1. Germline V gene lookup returns CDR1 MNHEY and CDR2 SMNVEV (reference sequence). Here the CDR3 DNA reads TGTGCCAGCAGTTCTAGCGGGAGTTCCTACGAGCAGTACTTC. Residues: CASSSSGSSYEQYF.

This chain links TRBV12-3 or TRBV12-4 with TRBJ2-6; possibly TRBD2 for D (6 bases). The CDR3 has 15 residues. V was cut by 3 bases and J by 4 bases, with 10 bases left in between. CDR3 sequence (DNA): TGTGCCAGCAGTTTCGGGGCGGGGGGGGCCAACGTCCTGACTTTC. It codes for CASSFGAGGANVLTF.

This clonotype was observed at least ten times. The CDR3 bases are TGTGCCAGCAGTCTTTCGGGTGGGGACACTGAAGCTTTCTTT. It yields the protein CASSLSGGDTEAFF. This rearrangement joins TRBV6-1 to TRBJ1-1; no clear D. The CDR3 covers 14 residues. Germline values: CDR1 MNHNS, CDR2 SASEGT. The V end was cut by 5 bases, the J end by 3 bases, with 13 bases between.

This clonotype was counted a few times. The CDR3 sequence: CASSYSGGPQHF. CDR3 nucleotide sequence: TGTGCCAGCAGTTACTCGGGGGGGCCCCAGCATTTT. The chain has TRBV6-5 and TRBJ1-5, with D possibly being TRBD1 (5 bases). Germline V gene data show CDR1 as MNHEY and CDR2 as SVGAGI. Trimming shortened V by 0 bases and J by 9 bases, and 6 bases separated the two germline ends. The CDR3 is made up of 12 amino acids.

This clonotype was found a few times. V usage is TRBV24-1 and J usage is TRBJ2-3, with 16 bases lining up with TRBD2. This CDR3 spans 19 amino acids. Losses at the gene ends were 2 bases for V and 5 bases for J; bases not matched to a gene: 9. Germline V CDR1 and CDR2: KGHDR, SFDVKD. The CDR3 loop is CATSDWGTSGREAGDTQYF. The DNA for the CDR3 is TGTGCCACCAGTGATTGGGGGACTAGCGGGAGGGAAGCTGGAGATACGCAGTATTTT.

The rearrangement uses TRBV20-1 and TRBJ1-5; D perhaps matches TRBD1 (6 bases). The V and J ends lost 5 bases and 10 bases respectively, with 15 bases between them. The CDR3 has 12 amino acids. Germline-derived CDR1 and CDR2 are DFQATT and SNEGSKA (reference sequence). CDR3 coding DNA: TGCAGTGCTCGAAAGACAGGTCACCCCCAGCATTTT. Translated: CSARKTGHPQHF.

The chain links TRBV4-1 to TRBJ2-7; 7 bases are a match to TRBD1. CDR1 is MGHRA and CDR2 is YSYEKL in the germline V gene. V trimming: 6 bases; J trimming: 5 bases; junction bases outside the gene matches: 10. The CDR3 covers 14 residues. The CDR3 loop is CASRPRQGSHEQYF. The CDR3 DNA follows: TGCGCCAGCAGGCCCCGACAGGGTTCGCACGAGCAGTACTTC.